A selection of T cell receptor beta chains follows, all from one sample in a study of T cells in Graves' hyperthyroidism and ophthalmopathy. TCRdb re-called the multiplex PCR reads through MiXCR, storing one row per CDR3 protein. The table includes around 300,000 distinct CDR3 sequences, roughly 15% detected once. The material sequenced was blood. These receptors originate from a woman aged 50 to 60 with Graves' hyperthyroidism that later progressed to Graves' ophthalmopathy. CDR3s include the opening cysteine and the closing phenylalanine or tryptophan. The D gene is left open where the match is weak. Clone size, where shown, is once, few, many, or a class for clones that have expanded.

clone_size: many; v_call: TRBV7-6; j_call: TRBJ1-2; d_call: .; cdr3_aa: CASSLEWGSDYGYTF; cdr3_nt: TGTGCCAGCAGCTTAGAGTGGGGTTCCGACTATGGCTACACCTTC
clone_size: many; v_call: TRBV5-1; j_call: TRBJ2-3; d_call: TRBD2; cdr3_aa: CASSLASGRDTQYF; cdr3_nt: TGCGCCAGCAGCTTGGCTAGCGGGAGGGACACGCAGTATTTT
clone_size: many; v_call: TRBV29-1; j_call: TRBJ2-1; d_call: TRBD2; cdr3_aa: CSVFGTSGDTYNEQFF; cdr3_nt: TGCAGCGTTTTCGGGACTAGCGGGGATACCTACAATGAGCAGTTCTTC
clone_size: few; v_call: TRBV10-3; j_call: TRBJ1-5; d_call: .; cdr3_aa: CAISDPNRQDSSQPQHF; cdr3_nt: TGTGCCATCAGTGACCCGAATAGACAGGATAGCAGTCAGCCCCAGCATTTT
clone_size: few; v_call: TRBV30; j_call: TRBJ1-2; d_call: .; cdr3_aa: CAWTLRSRRYGYTF; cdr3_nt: TGTGCCTGGACCCTACGGTCCAGGCGCTATGGCTACACCTTC
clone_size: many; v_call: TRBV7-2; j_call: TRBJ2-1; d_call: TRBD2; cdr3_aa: CASCYGGTPPGGQFF; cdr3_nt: TGTGCCAGCTGTTACGGCGGGACTCCCCCGGGGGGGCAGTTCTTC
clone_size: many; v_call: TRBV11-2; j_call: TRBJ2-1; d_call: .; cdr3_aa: CASSRDRNNEQFF; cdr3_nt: TGTGCCAGCAGTCGAGACAGAAACAATGAGCAGTTCTTC
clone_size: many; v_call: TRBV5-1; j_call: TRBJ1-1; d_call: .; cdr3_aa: CASSDNSVTDTEAFF; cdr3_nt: TGCGCCAGCAGCGACAATTCCGTTACGGACACTGAAGCTTTCTTT
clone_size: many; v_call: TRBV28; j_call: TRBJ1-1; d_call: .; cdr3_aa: CASSLGKDTEAFF; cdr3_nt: TGTGCCAGCAGTTTAGGGAAGGACACTGAAGCTTTCTTT
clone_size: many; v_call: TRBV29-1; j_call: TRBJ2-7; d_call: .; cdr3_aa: CSVEGESRNEQYF; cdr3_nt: TGCAGCGTTGAAGGGGAATCTAGAAACGAGCAGTACTTC
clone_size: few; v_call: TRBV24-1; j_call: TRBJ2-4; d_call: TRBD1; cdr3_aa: CATSGPGGNIQYF; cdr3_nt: TGTGCCACCAGTGGTCCAGGGGGAAACATTCAGTACTTC
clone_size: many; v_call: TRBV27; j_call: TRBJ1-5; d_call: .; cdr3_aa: CASSLQGGNQPQHF; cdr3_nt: TGTGCCAGCAGTTTACAGGGTGGCAATCAGCCCCAGCATTTT
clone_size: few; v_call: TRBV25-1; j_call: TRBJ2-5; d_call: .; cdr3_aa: CASSEPPSRGRETQYF; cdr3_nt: TGTGCCAGCAGTGAACCCCCCTCCAGAGGCCGAGAGACCCAGTACTTC
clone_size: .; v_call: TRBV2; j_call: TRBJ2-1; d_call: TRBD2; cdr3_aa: CASSAIPGLGDNEQFF; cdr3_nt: TGTGCCAGCAGCGCCATTCCGGGACTAGGAGACAATGAGCAGTTCTTC
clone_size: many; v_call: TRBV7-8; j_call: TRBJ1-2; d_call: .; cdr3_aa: CASSQDRADTFYGYTF; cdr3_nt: TGTGCCAGCAGCCAGGATCGGGCAGACACTTTCTATGGCTACACCTTC
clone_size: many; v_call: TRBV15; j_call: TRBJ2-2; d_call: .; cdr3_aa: CATSRAVAGELFF; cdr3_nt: TGTGCCACCAGCAGAGCGGTAGCCGGGGAGCTGTTTTTT
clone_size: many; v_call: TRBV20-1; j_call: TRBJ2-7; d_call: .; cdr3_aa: CSASIRAPSYEQYF; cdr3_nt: TGCAGTGCTAGTATCCGGGCCCCCTCCTACGAGCAGTACTTC
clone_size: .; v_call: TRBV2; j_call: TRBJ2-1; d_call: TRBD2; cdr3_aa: CASSEIGTSGRAYNEQFF; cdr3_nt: TGTGCCAGCAGTGAAATTGGGACTAGCGGGAGGGCGTACAATGAGCAGTTCTTC
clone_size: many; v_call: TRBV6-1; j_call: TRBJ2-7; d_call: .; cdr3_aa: CASSEAWKRAGGEQYF; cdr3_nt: TGTGCCAGCAGTGAAGCGTGGAAGCGGGCCGGCGGGGAGCAGTACTTC
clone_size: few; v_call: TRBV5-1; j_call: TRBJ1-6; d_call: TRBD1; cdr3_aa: CASSVVGQGTSPLHF; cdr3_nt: TGCGCCAGCAGCGTGGTTGGACAGGGGACTTCACCCCTCCACTTT
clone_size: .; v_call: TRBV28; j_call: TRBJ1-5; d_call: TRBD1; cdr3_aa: CASSPPGQAHQPQHF; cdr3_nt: TGTGCCAGCAGCCCCCCGGGACAGGCACATCAGCCCCAGCATTTT
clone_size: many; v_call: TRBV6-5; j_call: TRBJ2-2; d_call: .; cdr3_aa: CASSYGAGDNTGELFF; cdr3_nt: TGTGCCAGCAGTTACGGGGCAGGGGACAACACCGGGGAGCTGTTTTTT
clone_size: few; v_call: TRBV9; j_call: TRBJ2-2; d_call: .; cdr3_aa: CASSVVPSPGELFF; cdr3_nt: TGTGCCAGCAGCGTAGTTCCAAGCCCCGGGGAGCTGTTTTTT
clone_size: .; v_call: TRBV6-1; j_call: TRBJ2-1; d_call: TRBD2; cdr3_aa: CASRGDTGTSYNEQFF; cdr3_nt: TGTGCCAGCAGGGGAGACACCGGGACTAGCTACAATGAGCAGTTCTTC
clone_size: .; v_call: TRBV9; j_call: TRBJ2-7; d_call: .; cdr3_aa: CASSVAGARSYEQYF; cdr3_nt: TGTGCCAGCAGCGTAGCGGGGGCGCGGTCCTACGAGCAGTACTTC
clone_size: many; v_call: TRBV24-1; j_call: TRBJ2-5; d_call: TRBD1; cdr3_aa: CATSERQGQETQYF; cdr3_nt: TGTGCCACCAGTGAAAGACAGGGACAAGAGACCCAGTACTTC
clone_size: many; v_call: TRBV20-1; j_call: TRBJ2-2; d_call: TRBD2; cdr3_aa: CSPVKRGITGELFF; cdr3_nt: TGCAGTCCCGTAAAGCGGGGGATCACCGGGGAGCTGTTTTTT
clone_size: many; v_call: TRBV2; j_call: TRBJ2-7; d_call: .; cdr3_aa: CASSPVGMGYEQYF; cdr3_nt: TGTGCCAGCTCTCCCGTCGGGATGGGGTACGAGCAGTACTTC
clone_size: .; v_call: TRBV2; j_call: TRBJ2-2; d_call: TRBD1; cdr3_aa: CAGSGQVTGELFF; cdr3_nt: TGTGCCGGCAGCGGACAGGTCACCGGGGAGCTGTTTTTT
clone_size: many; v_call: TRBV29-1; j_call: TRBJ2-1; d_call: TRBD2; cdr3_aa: CSVEGLAVYNEQFF; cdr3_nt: TGCAGCGTTGAGGGACTAGCGGTTTACAATGAGCAGTTCTTC
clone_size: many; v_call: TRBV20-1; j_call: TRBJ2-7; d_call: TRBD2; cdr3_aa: CSARDQTSGYEQYF; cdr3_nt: TGCAGTGCTAGAGATCAAACTAGCGGGTACGAGCAGTACTTC
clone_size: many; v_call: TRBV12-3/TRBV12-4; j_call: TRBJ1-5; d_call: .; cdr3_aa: CASSARGQQHF; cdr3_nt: TGTGCCAGCAGTGCTCGCGGCCAGCAGCATTTT
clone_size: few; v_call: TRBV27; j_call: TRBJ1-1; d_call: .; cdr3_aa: CASRFWNRGTEAFF; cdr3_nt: TGTGCCAGCAGGTTTTGGAATCGGGGCACTGAAGCTTTCTTT
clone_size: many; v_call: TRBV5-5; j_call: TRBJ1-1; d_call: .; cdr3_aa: CASRARYTEAFF; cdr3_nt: TGTGCCAGCAGGGCCCGGTACACTGAAGCTTTCTTT
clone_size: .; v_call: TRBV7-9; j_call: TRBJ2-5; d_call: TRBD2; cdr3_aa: CASSLVKKTSVGGTQYF; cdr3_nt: TGTGCCAGCAGCTTAGTGAAGAAGACTAGCGTGGGGGGGACCCAGTACTTC
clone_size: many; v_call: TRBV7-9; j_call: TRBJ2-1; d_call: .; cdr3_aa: CASSSAPGQYNEQFF; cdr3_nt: TGTGCCAGCAGCTCTGCACCGGGACAATACAATGAGCAGTTCTTC
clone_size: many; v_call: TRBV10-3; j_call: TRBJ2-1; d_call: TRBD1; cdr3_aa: CAISESDRVNEQFF; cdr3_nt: TGTGCCATCAGTGAGTCTGACAGGGTCAATGAGCAGTTCTTC